These T cell receptor beta chains were read from a single sample in a study of CD8+ T cells in alopecia areata. Only in-frame clones appear in the TCRdb table, and some are missing; sequencing was by immunoSEQ multiplex PCR. The sample records approximately 200,000 clones, approximately 60% being singletons. Sequenced material: CD4+ T cells sorted from blood, taken at week 4, from a patient treated with tofacitinib. These receptors came from a human donor with alopecia areata. Each CDR3 is given with its conserved first and last residue.

TRBJ2-5	TRBV15	13	CATTTPTQETQYF
TRBJ2-2	TRBV29-1	14	CSVASGRAPGELFF
TRBJ2-5	TRBV20-1	10	CSAGPETQYF
TRBJ1-2	TRBV30	14	CAWQWRGPPSRYTF
TRBJ1-2	TRBV7-9	14	CASSPGTGLLGYTF
TRBJ2-7	TRBV4-2	14	CASSRADSSGEQYF
TRBJ1-5	TRBV29-1	13	CSVVVDGNQPQHF
TRBJ1-2	TRBV30	14	CAWRADRDVYGYTF
TRBJ2-1	TRBV28	15	CASSWILAGGNEQFF
TRBJ2-7	TRBV7-8	14	CASSHTGPGYEQYF
TRBJ2-6	TRBV5-4	15	CASSFASDGANVLTF
TRBJ1-3	TRBV30	15	CAWREAGYPGNTIYF
TRBJ2-2	TRBV6-1	15	CASSVERIVTGELFF
TRBJ1-3	TRBV28	16	CASREPTGRSGNTIYF
TRBJ2-7	TRBV2	15	CASSVGREGSYEQYF
TRBJ2-1	TRBV15	14	CATSSRTRGNEQFF